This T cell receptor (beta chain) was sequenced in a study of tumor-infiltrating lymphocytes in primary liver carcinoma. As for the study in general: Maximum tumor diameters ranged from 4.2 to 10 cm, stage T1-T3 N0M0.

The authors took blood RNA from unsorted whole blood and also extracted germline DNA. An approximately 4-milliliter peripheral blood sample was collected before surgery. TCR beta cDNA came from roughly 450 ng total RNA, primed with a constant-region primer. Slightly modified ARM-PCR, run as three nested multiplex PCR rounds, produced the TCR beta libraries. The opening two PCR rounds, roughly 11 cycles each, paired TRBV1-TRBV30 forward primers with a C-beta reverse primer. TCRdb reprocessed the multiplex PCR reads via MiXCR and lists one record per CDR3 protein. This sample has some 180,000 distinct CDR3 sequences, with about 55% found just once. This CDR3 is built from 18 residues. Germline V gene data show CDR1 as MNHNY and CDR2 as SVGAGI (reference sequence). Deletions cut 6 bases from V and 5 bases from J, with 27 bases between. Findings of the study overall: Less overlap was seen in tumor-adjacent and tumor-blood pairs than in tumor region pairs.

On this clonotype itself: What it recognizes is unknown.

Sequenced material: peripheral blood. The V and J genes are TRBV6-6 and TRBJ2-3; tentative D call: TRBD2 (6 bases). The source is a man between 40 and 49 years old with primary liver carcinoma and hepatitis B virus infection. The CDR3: CASSMVKGGGLLEDTQYF. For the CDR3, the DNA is TGTGCCAGCAGCATGGTCAAGGGTGGAGGGCTATTAGAAGATACGCAGTATTTT.